These 25 T cell receptor beta chains came from one sample sequenced in a study of T cell repertoires in cytomegalovirus infection. MiXCR was run by TCRdb on the reads, yielding one entry per CDR3 protein. The sample lists roughly 500,000 distinct CDR3 sequences, 11% occurring once. Sequenced input: PBMCs. These receptors were obtained from a human donor in good health (CMV status not recorded). Some clones in this sample may be carry-over from other donors' samples.

The rearrangement joins TRBV2 to TRBJ1-4, with D uncertain. Trimming pared 6 bases from V and 0 bases from J, leaving 8 bases between. Per the germline V gene, CDR1 is SNHLY and CDR2 is FYNNEI. The CDR3 is made up of 14 amino acids. The DNA of the CDR3 is TGTGCCAGCAGGAGGGAAGCAACTAATGAAAAACTGTTTTTT. Its translation: CASRREATNEKLFF.

This clonotype was seen a few times. The rearrangement joins TRBV20-1 to TRBJ1-1; D unresolved. CDR1 and CDR2 (germline): DFQATT, SNEGSKA (reference sequence). Trimming took 4 bases from V and 2 from J, leaving 8 bases between them. This CDR3 contains 12 residues. The DNA of the CDR3 is TGCAGTGCTAAGGGTGCCAACACTGAAGCTTTCTTT. Translation gives CSAKGANTEAFF.

This clonotype was seen only a few times. V usage is TRBV29-1 and J usage is TRBJ2-6; D gene ambiguous. The CDR3 spans 14 residues. CDR1 and CDR2 (germline): SQVTM, ANQGSEA. DNA for the CDR3: TGCAGTGTTCAGTTGGCATCTGGGGCCAACGTCCTGACTTTC. Residues: CSVQLASGANVLTF.

This clonotype was counted many times. The chain couples TRBV7-6 to TRBJ2-1; D gene unclear. Germline CDR1 SGHVS, CDR2 FNYEAQ. Trimming shortened V by 1 base and J by 5 bases, and 12 bases separated the two germline ends. CDR3 length equals 15 residues. The CDR3 is CASSLVSALNNEQFF. In DNA form, the CDR3 reads TGTGCCAGCAGCTTAGTATCCGCGCTAAACAATGAGCAGTTCTTC. Supplemented by reference TRBV7-6 and TRBJ2-1, the full variable domain reads GAGVSQSPRYKVTKRGQDVALRCDPISGHVSLYWYRQALGQGPEFLTYFNYEAQQDKSGLPNDRFSAERPEGSISTLTIQRTEQRDSAMYRCASSLVSALNNEQFFGPGTRLTVL.

For this clonotype: A single base separates this from a much larger clone, so it may be a read error. The CDR3 reads CASSQDRSVDTQYF. CDR3 bases: TGTGCCAGCAGCCAAGATCGGTCCGTAGATACGCAGTATTTT. The chain combines TRBV14 with TRBJ2-3; D gene unclear. V was pared by 0 bases and J by 5 bases, with 9 bases between. The CDR3 runs to 14 residues. Germline V gives CDR1 SGHDN, CDR2 FVKESK.

The sample holds many counts of this clonotype. J is TRBJ1-1 and V is TRBV6-1, with TRBD1 matching 7 bases. This CDR3 comprises 14 residues. With 1 base clipped from V and 11 bases from J, the junction kept 10 bases outside the gene matches. CDR1 and CDR2 from the germline V gene are MNHNS and SASEGT. The CDR3 region has the DNA TGTGCCAGCAGTGAAGTGGGACAGACCTCTCTCGCTTTCTTT. Translated, it gives CASSEVGQTSLAFF.

At least ten counts were recorded for this clonotype. The V call is TRBV25-1, the J call TRBJ1-6, with 7 bases lining up with TRBD1. The CDR3 extends over 17 amino acids. Germline trimming cut 3 bases from V and 7 bases from J; bases unmatched to any gene: 12. CDR1 is MGHDK and CDR2 is SYGVNS in the germline V gene. CDR3 DNA: TGTGCCAGCAGTGACCCTATACGGGGACAGAAGAATTCACCCCTCCACTTT. Its protein product is CASSDPIRGQKNSPLHF.

This clonotype was observed many times. The genes are TRBV18 and TRBJ1-3; no reliable D call. Trimming took 6 bases from V and 2 from J, leaving 14 bases between them. This CDR3 has 15 residues. Germline assignment: CDR1 KGHSH and CDR2 LQKENI. The CDR3 reads CASSPSGVTGNTIYF. CDR3 DNA: TGTGCCAGCTCCCCCTCCGGAGTCACTGGAAACACCATATATTTT.

This clonotype was counted between two and nine times. This chain uses TRBV15 with TRBJ1-3; D remains ambiguous. This CDR3 is built from 16 residues. The germline V gene has CDR1 LNHNV and CDR2 YYDKDF (reference sequence). Trimming left V 0 bases short and J 0 bases short, with 9 bases between. The CDR3 protein is CATSREAYPSGNTIYF. CDR3 DNA sequence: TGTGCCACCAGCAGAGAGGCATACCCCTCTGGAAACACCATATATTTT.

This clonotype was counted a few times. The chain employs TRBV5-1 and TRBJ2-3; D may be TRBD1 or TRBD2 (5 bases each). V was clipped by 1 base and J by 1 base, with 7 bases between them. CDR1 is SGHRS, CDR2 YFSETQ, per germline. This CDR3 region has 14 residues. CDR3 in DNA: TGCGCCAGCAGCTTGCCGGGACGCACAGATACGCAGTATTTT. This codes for CASSLPGRTDTQYF.

This clonotype occurred many times. This sequence joins TRBV19 and TRBJ1-5, with a possible D match to TRBD1 (5 bases). This CDR3 spans 14 amino acids. The germline V gene encodes CDR1 LNHDA and CDR2 SQIVND (reference sequence). Trimming stripped 3 bases from V and 4 bases from J, with 10 bases between. The CDR3 DNA follows: TGTGCCAGTAGTATTCCCCAGGGAAATCAGCCCCAGCATTTT. Its protein is CASSIPQGNQPQHF.

This clonotype was counted only a few times. The rearrangement links TRBV2 to TRBJ2-1; D is unresolved. CDR1 and CDR2 (germline): SNHLY, FYNNEI. This CDR3 region has 14 residues. Trimming took off 4 bases at V and 5 bases at J, with 12 bases between the two ends. The CDR3 here is CASSVLDPNNEQFF. CDR3 DNA sequence: TGTGCCAGCAGTGTATTGGACCCCAACAATGAGCAGTTCTTC. The whole variable domain, remainder taken from reference TRBV2 and TRBJ2-1, is EPEVTQTPSHQVTQMGQEVILRCVPISNHLYFYWYRQILGQKVEFLVSFYNNEISEKSEIFDDQFSVERPDGSNFTLKIRSTKLEDSAMYFCASSVLDPNNEQFFGPGTRLTVL.

Many counts were recorded for this clonotype. The rearrangement uses TRBV28 and TRBJ2-7, with 12 bases fitting TRBD2. The germline gives CDR1 MDHEN, CDR2 SYDVKM. V dropped 6 bases and J dropped 4; count of bases not matched to a gene: 10. The CDR3 totals 16 residues. This chain's CDR3 is CASSQPGLAGRYEQYF. CDR3 nucleotides: TGTGCCAGCAGCCAACCGGGACTAGCGGGTCGTTACGAGCAGTACTTC.

A note on this clonotype: Mismatch with germline at one junction end may stem from a read error. The V gene is TRBV6-5, the J gene TRBJ1-1; the D is unclear. The CDR3 loop spans 11 amino acids. The V gene's germline CDR1 is MNHEY and CDR2 SVGAGI. CDR3 bases: TGTGTCAGCAGTTACTCTTCTGAAGCTTTCTTT. Translating it yields CVSSYSSEAFF.

In this sample, this clonotype turned up many times. The chain joins TRBV4-1 to TRBJ2-1; 7 nucleotides align to TRBD1. With 2 bases clipped from V and 5 bases from J, the junction kept 9 bases outside the gene matches. The CDR3 extends over 16 amino acids. Germline CDR1 reads MGHRA; CDR2 reads YSYEKL. The DNA of the CDR3 is TGCGCCAGCAGCCAACCAAGACAGGGAAGAAACAATGAGCAGTTCTTC. The encoded protein is CASSQPRQGRNNEQFF.

This clonotype was counted between two and nine times. The chain has TRBV4-2 and TRBJ2-5; no clear D. Germline CDR1 is LGHNA and CDR2 is YNFKEQ. V shed 0 bases and J shed 3 bases, with 8 bases lying between them. The CDR3 is 14 residues long. The CDR3 sequence is CASSQDLREETQYF. The CDR3 region has the DNA TGTGCCAGCAGCCAAGATCTAAGGGAAGAGACCCAGTACTTC.

This clonotype was seen at least ten times. The J gene is TRBJ1-1, the V gene TRBV6-6; maybe TRBD1 (5 bases). CDR1 is MNHNY and CDR2 is SVGAGI in the germline V gene (reference sequence). V lost 7 bases and J 2 bases, leaving 14 bases between the germline ends. This CDR3 is built from 14 residues. The CDR3 DNA reads as TGTGCCAGCACCACGAGGGGATCCAACACTGAAGCTTTCTTT. Protein sequence: CASTTRGSNTEAFF.

The chain couples TRBV15 to TRBJ1-1; D call uncertain. This CDR3 is 15 amino acids long. The V and J ends lost 0 bases and 2 bases respectively, with 10 bases between them. From germline, CDR1 is LNHNV and CDR2 YYDKDF (reference sequence). CDR3 region: CATSRDLTGNTEAFF. The DNA for the CDR3 is TGTGCCACCAGCAGAGATCTAACGGGTAACACTGAAGCTTTCTTT.

The table lists this clonotype with many counts. The V gene is TRBV7-9, the J gene TRBJ2-1; 10 bases are a match to TRBD2. Germline assignment: CDR1 SEHNR and CDR2 FQNEAQ (reference sequence). The CDR3 is 15 residues long. V dropped 8 bases and J dropped 7; count of bases not matched to a gene: 11. The CDR3: CASRRSAGGGNEQFF. CDR3 DNA: TGTGCCAGCCGTAGGTCAGCGGGAGGGGGGAATGAGCAGTTCTTC. Filled out from reference TRBV7-9 and TRBJ2-1, the complete variable domain reads DTGVSQNPRHKITKRGQNVTFRCDPISEHNRLYWYRQTLGQGPEFLTYFQNEAQLEKSRLLSDRFSAERPKGSFSTLEIQRTEQGDSAMYLCASRRSAGGGNEQFFGPGTRLTVL.

This clonotype was observed many times. The chain couples TRBV3-1 to TRBJ1-5; 8 positions match TRBD1. In germline, CDR1 is LGHDT, CDR2 YNNKEL (reference sequence). CDR3 size: 16 residues. J lost 5 bases, V lost 1 base, and 7 bases had no gene match. CDR3 residues: CASSQGARTGYQPQHF. As DNA, the CDR3 is TGTGCCAGCAGCCAAGGGGCCCGGACAGGGTATCAGCCCCAGCATTTT.

The rearrangement joins TRBV5-1 to TRBJ2-5, with D unclear. The CDR3 loop spans 13 amino acids. CDR1 and CDR2 from the germline V gene are SGHRS and YFSETQ. The V gene lost 1 base and the J gene lost 2 bases, with 6 bases spanning the gap. CDR3 bases: TGCGCCAGCAGCTTGTCAGAGCAAGAGACCCAGTACTTC. This encodes CASSLSEQETQYF.

The chain couples TRBV7-3 to TRBJ2-3; TRBD2 matches at 8 bases. V lost 5 bases to trimming and J lost 4 bases; unmatched junction nucleotides: 8. This CDR3 has 15 residues. Germline CDR1 and CDR2: SGHTA and FQGTGA. The CDR3 spells CASSQVGGRPDTQYF. The CDR3 DNA follows: TGTGCCAGCAGCCAAGTCGGCGGGAGGCCAGATACGCAGTATTTT.

The chain combines TRBV20-1 with TRBJ1-2; a weak D match, TRBD1 (6 bases). Germline lookup yields CDR1 DFQATT and CDR2 SNEGSKA (reference sequence). V lost 1 base, J lost 8 bases, and 29 bases lay in between. This CDR3 has 18 amino acids. As DNA, the CDR3 is TGCAGTGCTAGAGGCCCAGTGGGGGGCGCCCCGGGGGCGGAAGGCTACACCTTC. As protein: CSARGPVGGAPGAEGYTF.

This clonotype occurred once. The chain uses TRBV10-3 and TRBJ1-5; D possibly corresponds to TRBD1 (5 bases). V was shortened by 3 bases and J by 6 bases, with 9 bases between the two germline ends. This CDR3 spans 13 amino acids. CDR1 ENHRY and CDR2 SYGVKD come from the germline V gene. CDR3 protein: CAISDGAVQPQHF. The CDR3 bases are TGTGCCATCAGTGACGGGGCGGTTCAGCCCCAGCATTTT.

The chain couples TRBV5-6 to TRBJ2-5, with D possibly being TRBD1 (5 bases). Trimming shortened V by 1 base and J by 7 bases, and 14 bases separated the two germline ends. The CDR3 consists of 14 residues. Germline CDR1 and CDR2: SGHDT and YYEEEE. The CDR3, as DNA: TGTGCCAGCAGCTTGCCTTGGGGCCCCGGGACCCAGTACTTC. Translated, it gives CASSLPWGPGTQYF.